These 11 T cell receptor beta chains were sequenced from one sample in a study of T cell responses to AZD1222 COVID-19 vaccine. Sequencing was performed with immunoSEQ multiplex PCR; in TCRdb, only in-frame clones are kept and a portion is missing. The sample has 120,000 or so clones, about 92% seen once. The sample consisted of peripheral blood, taken 28 days after the second AZD1222 dose. The receptors were gathered from an adult who received the AZD1222 COVID-19 vaccine.

The CDR3 sequence is CASSPRDRVGNTIYF. CDR3 nucleotide sequence: TGTGCCAGCAGCCCGAGAGACAGGGTTGGAAACACCATATATTTT. This sequence joins TRBV7-8 and TRBJ1-3; TRBD1 matches 7 bases. Germline CDR1 SGHVS, CDR2 FQNEAQ. With 5 bases clipped from V and 3 bases from J, the junction kept 7 bases outside the gene matches. CDR3 size: 15 residues. The whole variable domain, remainder taken from reference TRBV7-8 and TRBJ1-3, is GAGVSQSPRYKVAKRGQDVALRCDPISGHVSLFWYQQALGQGPEFLTYFQNEAQLDKSGLPSDRFFAERPEGSVSTLKIQRTQQEDSAVYLCASSPRDRVGNTIYFGEGSWLTVV.

V and J are TRBV11-2 and TRBJ2-3; TRBD2 agrees at 8 bases. The germline V gene has CDR1 SGHAT and CDR2 FQNNGV. CDR3 length equals 16 residues. V lost 5 bases to trimming and J lost 5 bases; unmatched junction nucleotides: 12. The CDR3 DNA follows: TGTGCCAGCAGCCCAACGTACGGGGGGGCGGTAGATACGCAGTATTTT. This sequence encodes CASSPTYGGAVDTQYF.

The rearrangement links TRBV6-2 or TRBV6-3 to TRBJ2-1; the match to TRBD2 covers 13 bases. The V and J ends lost 0 bases and 6 bases, in that order; junction bases with no gene match: 8. This CDR3 is built from 18 residues. Germline V gives CDR1 MNHEY, CDR2 SVGEGT. The CDR3, as DNA: TGTGCCAGCAGTTACTCGACTAGCGGGAGGAACCCGCTCAATGAGCAGTTCTTC. Protein: CASSYSTSGRNPLNEQFF.

V is TRBV12-3 or TRBV12-4 and J is TRBJ1-1; D call uncertain. There are 13 residues in the CDR3. Trimming took 5 bases from V and 0 from J, leaving 7 bases between them. The DNA of the CDR3 is TGTGCCAGCAGTACTACAGTGAACACTGAAGCTTTCTTT. Translated: CASSTTVNTEAFF.

This rearrangement joins TRBV7-9 to TRBJ1-3, with D uncertain. This CDR3 contains 14 residues. CDR1 is SEHNR and CDR2 is FQNEAQ in the germline V gene (reference sequence). V lost 4 bases and J 0 bases, leaving 7 bases between the germline ends. The CDR3 DNA reads TGTGCCAGCAGCTCAACATTCTCTGGAAACACCATATATTTT. Its translation: CASSSTFSGNTIYF.

This clone was counted once. The chain recombines TRBV7-9 with TRBJ1-1; D gene ambiguous. The CDR3 consists of 12 residues. The V gene lost 4 bases and the J gene lost 9 bases, with 12 bases spanning the gap. The germline CDR1 and CDR2 sequences are SEHNR and FQNEAQ (reference sequence). CDR3 in amino acids: CASSSTGEKAFF. CDR3 in DNA: TGTGCCAGCAGCTCAACCGGGGAGAAAGCTTTCTTT.

The gene calls are TRBV7-2 and TRBJ1-2, with a weak D call TRBD1 (6 bases). This CDR3 is built from 15 residues. The germline V gene encodes CDR1 SGHTA and CDR2 FQGNSA. Trimming left V 0 bases short and J 4 bases short, with 12 bases between. The CDR3 sequence: CASSLARDRTYGYTF. In DNA form, the CDR3 reads TGTGCCAGCAGCTTAGCCCGTGACAGGACCTATGGCTACACCTTC.

J is TRBJ2-1 and V is TRBV9; D is possibly TRBD2 (6 bases). V was trimmed by 4 bases and J by 12 bases, leaving 20 bases between them. The CDR3 is 14 residues long. Per the germline V gene, CDR1 is SGDLS and CDR2 is YYNGEE. The DNA of the CDR3 is TGTGCCAGCAGCCCTCCGGGACTGCAAAAGGTGCAGTTCTTC. It is translated as CASSPPGLQKVQFF.

The chain uses TRBV10-1 and TRBJ2-5; TRBD2 agrees at 9 bases. The CDR3 spans 19 residues. Germline V lookup: CDR1 WNHNN, CDR2 SYGVQD (reference sequence). V shed 2 bases and J 1 base; nucleotides not matched to a gene: 14. CDR3 DNA sequence: TGCGCCAGCAGTGAGGGAGCGGGGGGACAAAGTCGGAGCCAAGAGACCCAGTACTTC. It specifies CASSEGAGGQSRSQETQYF.

This rearrangement joins TRBV5-4 to TRBJ2-3, with 8 bases aligning to TRBD2. The CDR3 loop spans 13 amino acids. Per germline, CDR1 SGHNT and CDR2 YYREEE (reference sequence). V lost 4 bases and J lost 10; bases outside the gene matches: 8. The CDR3 sequence: CASSRSKTSAQYF. The CDR3 DNA reads TGTGCCAGCAGCCGCTCCAAGACTAGCGCGCAGTATTTT.

The chain combines TRBV5-1 with TRBJ1-6; TRBD1 agrees at 10 bases. This CDR3 has 17 amino acids. Germline V gene data show CDR1 as SGHRS and CDR2 as YFSETQ. J lost 7 bases, V lost 4 bases, and 11 bases had no gene match. CDR3 nucleotide sequence: TGCGCCAGCAGCCGACTAGGGACAGGGGCAGACAATTCACCCCTCCACTTT. Translating gives CASSRLGTGADNSPLHF.